Each of the 9 T cell receptor beta chains below was sequenced from the same sample in a study of cytomegalovirus exposure and HLA in healthy donors. The PCR contained 60 Vbeta and 13 Jbeta primers. Using immunoSEQ multiplex PCR, the repertoire was profiled, and TCRdb retains in-frame clones only, with some absent. The table includes around 150,000 clones, about 60% detected once. Sequencing was performed on PBMCs. The receptors originated from a woman aged 55-70 years in good health and CMV-seropositive.

J is TRBJ2-7 and V is TRBV7-8, with 7 positions matching TRBD1. The CDR3 spans 18 residues. CDR1 is SGHVS and CDR2 is FQNEAQ in the germline V gene. With 5 bases clipped from V and 1 base from J, the junction kept 17 bases outside the gene matches. In DNA, the CDR3 is TGTGCCAGCAGCCGCTCCCTTCTCCGGGACAGACCTTCCTACGAGCAGTACTTC. Translated: CASSRSLLRDRPSYEQYF.

The rearrangement links TRBV2 to TRBJ1-1, with D unclear. Trimming removed 3 bases at V and 3 bases at J, with 14 bases between. The germline gives CDR1 SNHLY, CDR2 FYNNEI. This CDR3 contains 15 residues. CDR3: CASSDERVTYTEAFF. The CDR3 DNA is TGTGCCAGCAGTGACGAACGGGTTACCTACACTGAAGCTTTCTTT.

The genes are TRBV18 and TRBJ1-1, with a weak D call TRBD1 (6 bases). CDR1 and CDR2 from the germline V gene are KGHSH and LQKENI. The V and J ends lost 3 bases and 3 bases respectively, with 11 bases between them. The CDR3 runs to 14 residues. Here the CDR3 reads CASSPNRADTEAFF. The CDR3 DNA is TGTGCCAGCTCACCGAACAGGGCTGACACTGAAGCTTTCTTT.

This clone was observed a few times. The gene calls are TRBV4-2 and TRBJ2-1, with TRBD2 matching 10 bases. The CDR3 covers 15 residues. Germline V gene data show CDR1 as LGHNA and CDR2 as YNFKEQ. V dropped 4 bases and J dropped 6; count of bases not matched to a gene: 6. The DNA of the CDR3 is TGTGCCAGCAGCCCGGGGACTAGCGAAGTCAATGAGCAGTTCTTC. Translation gives CASSPGTSEVNEQFF.

The gene calls are TRBV7-2 and TRBJ2-2; TRBD2 matches 11 bases. CDR1 is SGHTA and CDR2 is FQGNSA in the germline V gene. The V and J ends lost 5 bases and 0 bases, in that order; junction bases with no gene match: 8. CDR3 length equals 18 residues. CDR3 DNA sequence: TGTGCCAGCAGCCTCCAACTAGCGGGAGCATCGAACACCGGGGAGCTGTTTTTT. Protein: CASSLQLAGASNTGELFF. Complete variable domain (other parts from reference TRBV7-2 and TRBJ2-2): GAGVSQSPSNKVTEKGKDVELRCDPISGHTALYWYRQSLGQGLEFLIYFQGNSAPDKSGLPSDRFSAERTGGSVSTLTIQRTQQEDSAVYLCASSLQLAGASNTGELFFGEGSRLTVL.

Remarks on this clone: The same CDR3 arises from other DNA sequences in this sample as well. The chain combines TRBV7-9 with TRBJ2-1; 9 positions agree with TRBD2. From germline, CDR1 is SEHNR and CDR2 FQNEAQ (reference sequence). With V trimmed by 8 bases and J by 4 bases, 9 bases remained unmatched. The CDR3 contains 15 residues. The CDR3: CASSLEAGGYNEQFF. CDR3 coding DNA: TGTGCCAGCTCTCTAGAAGCGGGAGGTTACAATGAGCAGTTCTTC.

The chain couples TRBV28 to TRBJ2-7, with D maybe TRBD2 (6 bases). The CDR3 is 15 amino acids. The germline V and J ends were trimmed by 6 bases and 3 bases, with 18 bases remaining between them. CDR1 and CDR2 (germline): MDHEN, SYDVKM. CDR3 coding DNA: TGTGCCAGCAGCCTCACCGGGAGTGGCCGCTACGAGCAGTACTTC. Amino acids: CASSLTGSGRYEQYF.

The rearrangement joins TRBV29-1 to TRBJ2-1; D perhaps matches TRBD1 (6 bases). The V and J ends lost 7 bases and 11 bases respectively, with 12 bases between them. Germline V gene sequence: CDR1 SQVTM, CDR2 ANQGSEA. This CDR3 is 10 amino acids long. The CDR3, as DNA: TGCAGCGCCTGGGACACTCAGCAGTTCTTC. Amino acid sequence: CSAWDTQQFF.

The V call is TRBV5-1, the J call TRBJ2-1; 11 bases line up with TRBD2. V lost 0 bases and J lost 9; bases outside the gene matches: 8. CDR1 is SGHRS, CDR2 YFSETQ, per germline. CDR3 length: 16 residues. In DNA form, the CDR3 reads TGCGCCAGCAGCTTGGAGGGTGGACTAGCGGGTCGTGAGCAGTTCTTC. It yields the protein CASSLEGGLAGREQFF. Drawing the rest from reference TRBV5-1 and TRBJ2-1, the complete variable domain is KAGVTQTPRYLIKTRGQQVTLSCSPISGHRSVSWYQQTPGQGLQFLFEYFSETQRNKGNFPGRFSGRQFSNSRSEMNVSTLELGDSALYLCASSLEGGLAGREQFFGPGTRLTVL.